What follows is one T cell receptor beta chain and its context. As yet, its antigen is unknown. Data came from immunoSEQ multiplex PCR; TCRdb stores just in-frame clones and leaves some out. The data contain some 340,000 clones, 85% to 90% of them singletons. This specimen belongs to a study of Ad26.COV2.S vaccination and SARS-CoV-2 variants. As for the study in general: Within the COV1001 Ad26.COV2.S trial arm, the donor was enrolled. Overall study findings and caveats: Vaccinees reportedly had broad spike-specific CD8+ and CD4+ T cell responses.

Treatment: around 19 received Ad26.COV2.S at low or high dose, single or two shots; 5 received placebo; per-sample allocation not given. The study sampled participants on day 63 after the first vaccine or placebo injection. The CDR3 runs to 13 residues. The ends were cut back, 1 base at V and 4 bases at J, with 8 bases in the middle. Germline V gene sequence: CDR1 MGHRA, CDR2 YSYEKL. Material: peripheral blood, obtained in a trial of Ad26.COV2.S vaccine versus placebo. This chain links TRBV4-1 with TRBJ2-7; D is possibly TRBD1 (6 bases). This sequence was found in a person between 18 and 60 years old who received the Ad26.COV2.S COVID-19 vaccine or a placebo. The CDR3 coding sequence is TGCGCCAGCAGCCAAGTGAGGGGGTACGAGCAGTACTTC. It yields the protein CASSQVRGYEQYF.